This T cell receptor (beta chain) is from a study of T cell responses to AZD1222 COVID-19 vaccine. Study-level background: Combined were second doses at about 4 or about 12 weeks.

The repertoire was sequenced with immunoSEQ multiplex PCR; TCRdb's copy has only in-frame clones and lacks some. The repertoire has 140,000 to 150,000 clones, roughly 91% of them found once; the top ten carry approximately 9%. The CDR3 sequence is 15 residues long. Per the germline V gene, CDR1 is SGHVS and CDR2 is FQNEAQ. V was clipped by 1 base and J by 2 bases, with 9 bases between them. Overall study results and limits: Only 5 or 6 people who got AZD1222 tested seropositive at baseline.

On this clone itself: Its antigen is undetermined.

This TCR was recovered from an adult in good health. Here the sequenced sample was peripheral blood, taken on day 0 of AZD1222 vaccination. The V gene is TRBV7-8, the J gene TRBJ1-3; possibly TRBD1 for D (5 bases). The CDR3 nucleotides are TGTGCCAGCAGCTTAGACGGGACTGCTGGAAACACCATATATTTT. It specifies CASSLDGTAGNTIYF.